The 12 T cell receptor beta chains below come from one sample, sequenced in a study of control samples from healthy donors and cancer patients. Profiled with immunoSEQ multiplex PCR; TCRdb holds only in-frame clones, not every one. The table has roughly 150,000 clones, roughly 92% seen once. The sample consisted of blood. The receptors shown here come from a man over 45 in good health.

This clone appeared once. The chain combines TRBV9 with TRBJ1-1; 7 bases line up with TRBD1. Germline V gene lookup returns CDR1 SGDLS and CDR2 YYNGEE. V lost 0 bases and J lost 11; bases outside the gene matches: 13. The length of the CDR3 is 15 residues. The CDR3, as DNA: TGTGCCAGCAGCGTAGATCCCGGGACAGCCGAGCGGGCTTTCTTT. It is translated as CASSVDPGTAERAFF.

This chain uses TRBV5-1 with TRBJ2-3; possibly TRBD1 or TRBD2 for D (5 bases each). CDR1 and CDR2 (germline): SGHRS, YFSETQ. The CDR3 is 16 residues long. V dropped 5 bases and J dropped 2 bases, with 18 bases sitting between them. DNA for the CDR3: TGCGCCAGCAGTTGGGGACCTTTGGGGCTCACAGATACGCAGTATTTT. This sequence encodes CASSWGPLGLTDTQYF.

V usage is TRBV29-1 and J usage is TRBJ1-2; TRBD1 matches at 11 bases. The germline V gene has CDR1 SQVTM and CDR2 ANQGSEA. This CDR3 region has 17 residues. The V gene end was trimmed by 1 base and the J gene end by 5 bases; junction bases not matched to a gene: 12. This CDR3 reads CSVEVSLGTGGPYGYTF. The CDR3, as DNA: TGCAGCGTTGAAGTTTCCTTGGGGACAGGGGGTCCATATGGCTACACCTTC.

The chain employs TRBV5-5 and TRBJ1-3, with D perhaps TRBD1 (6 bases). CDR1 is SGHKS and CDR2 is YYEKEE in the germline V gene (reference sequence). This CDR3 has 14 amino acids. Trimming stripped 0 bases from V and 8 bases from J, with 12 bases between. This CDR3 reads CASSLVGQSHTIYF. The CDR3 DNA reads TGTGCCAGCAGCTTGGTAGGACAGTCACACACCATATATTTT.

J is TRBJ1-4 and V is TRBV5-1; possible D gene TRBD1, 6 bases. V was cut by 4 bases and J by 3 bases, with 19 bases left in between. Germline loops: CDR1 SGHRS, CDR2 YFSETQ. CDR3 length equals 17 residues. The CDR3 loop is CASSPTGQIYSNEKLFF. CDR3 nucleotide sequence: TGCGCCAGCAGCCCCACGGGACAAATCTATTCTAATGAAAAACTGTTTTTT.

This chain links TRBV28 with TRBJ2-3; TRBD1 agrees at 8 bases. Trimming took 5 bases from V and 4 from J; bases not matched to a gene: 8. The germline gives CDR1 MDHEN, CDR2 SYDVKM. The CDR3 runs 15 residues. CDR3 residues: CASSAPGTGADTQYF. CDR3 nucleotide sequence: TGTGCCAGCAGTGCCCCCGGGACAGGAGCAGATACGCAGTATTTT.

The J gene is TRBJ2-3, the V gene TRBV6-1; 8 bases match TRBD1. There are 14 residues in the CDR3. V gave up 6 bases and J gave up 5 bases; unmatched junction bases: 7. Per germline, CDR1 MNHNS and CDR2 SASEGT. CDR3 loop: CASSRTGKEDTQYF. CDR3 in DNA: TGTGCCAGCAGCCGGACAGGGAAAGAAGATACGCAGTATTTT.

This chain links TRBV24-1 with TRBJ2-3, with 10 bases that match TRBD1. CDR3 size: 17 residues. Trimming took 6 bases from V and 2 from J; bases not matched to a gene: 10. Germline assignment: CDR1 KGHDR and CDR2 SFDVKD. The DNA of the CDR3 is TGTGCCACCAGTTCTCAGCCGGGACAGGGGCTCACAGATACGCAGTATTTT. Translating gives CATSSQPGQGLTDTQYF.

This clone turned up a few times. The CDR3 sequence is CASSISAGGSGELFF. The CDR3 nucleotides read TGTGCCAGTAGTATCTCGGCAGGGGGCTCCGGGGAGCTGTTTTTT. The chain combines TRBV19 with TRBJ2-2; the match to TRBD1 covers 8 bases. The CDR3 contains 15 residues. Germline-derived CDR1 and CDR2 are LNHDA and SQIVND (reference sequence). The J segment lost 6 bases and the V segment lost 3 bases, leaving 6 bases of the junction unmatched.

The V and J genes are TRBV6-5 and TRBJ2-5; 10 bases line up with TRBD2. V was pared by 2 bases and J by 8 bases, with 8 bases of the junction left unmatched. Per the germline V gene, CDR1 is MNHEY and CDR2 is SVGAGI. The CDR3 is 15 amino acids. For the CDR3, the DNA is TGTGCCAGCAGTTACCCTGGGACTAGCGAGACTACCCAGTACTTC. This codes for CASSYPGTSETTQYF.

As DNA, the CDR3 is TGTGCCAGCAGCTTAATGGCCAACACCGGGGAGCTGTTTTTT. Protein product: CASSLMANTGELFF. The J gene is TRBJ2-2, the V gene TRBV7-3; D not resolved. The germline gives CDR1 SGHTA, CDR2 FQGTGA. V lost 1 base, J lost 2 bases, and 5 bases lay in between. The CDR3 loop spans 14 amino acids.

J is TRBJ1-2 and V is TRBV5-1, with D possibly matching TRBD1 (6 bases). The V gene's germline CDR1 is SGHRS and CDR2 YFSETQ. The CDR3 consists of 14 residues. V gave up 4 bases and J gave up 1 base, with 11 bases separating them. The CDR3 spells CASSLGTINYGYTF. CDR3 nucleotide sequence: TGCGCCAGCAGCCTCGGGACAATTAACTATGGCTACACCTTC.